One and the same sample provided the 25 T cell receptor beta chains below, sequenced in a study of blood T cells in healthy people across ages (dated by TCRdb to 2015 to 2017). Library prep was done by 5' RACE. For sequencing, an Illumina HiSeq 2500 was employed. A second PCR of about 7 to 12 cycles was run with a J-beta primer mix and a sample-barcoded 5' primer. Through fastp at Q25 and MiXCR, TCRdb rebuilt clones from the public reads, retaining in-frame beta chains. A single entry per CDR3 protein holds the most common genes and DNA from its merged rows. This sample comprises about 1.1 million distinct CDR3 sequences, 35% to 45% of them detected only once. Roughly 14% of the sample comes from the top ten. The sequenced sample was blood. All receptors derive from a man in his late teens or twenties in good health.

For the CDR3, the DNA is TGCGCCAGTGACGAGGGGGGCACGGCTAACTATGGCTACACCTTC. Residues: CASDEGGTANYGYTF. V usage is TRBV4-1 and J usage is TRBJ1-2; D might be TRBD1 (6 bases). With 9 bases removed from V and 0 bases from J, the gap between germline ends came to 17 bases. Germline CDR1 reads MGHRA; CDR2 reads YSYEKL. This CDR3 contains 15 residues.

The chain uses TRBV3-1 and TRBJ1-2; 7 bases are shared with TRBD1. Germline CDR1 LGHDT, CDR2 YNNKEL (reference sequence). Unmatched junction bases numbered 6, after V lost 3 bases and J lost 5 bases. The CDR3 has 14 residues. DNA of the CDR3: TGTGCCAGCAGCCATGGACAGGCCGAATATGGCTACACCTTC. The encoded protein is CASSHGQAEYGYTF. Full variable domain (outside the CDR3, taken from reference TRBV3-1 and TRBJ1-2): DTAVSQTPKYLVTQMGNDKSIKCEQNLGHDTMYWYKQDSKKFLKIMFSYNNKELIINETVPNRFSPKSPDKAHLNLHINSLELGDSAVYFCASSHGQAEYGYTFGSGTRLTVV.

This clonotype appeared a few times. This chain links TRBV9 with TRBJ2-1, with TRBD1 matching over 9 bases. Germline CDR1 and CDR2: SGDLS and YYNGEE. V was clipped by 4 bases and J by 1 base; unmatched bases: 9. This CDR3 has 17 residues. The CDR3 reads CASSPRTGGTSYNEQFF. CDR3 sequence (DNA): TGTGCCAGCAGCCCCCGAACAGGGGGCACGTCCTACAATGAGCAGTTCTTC.

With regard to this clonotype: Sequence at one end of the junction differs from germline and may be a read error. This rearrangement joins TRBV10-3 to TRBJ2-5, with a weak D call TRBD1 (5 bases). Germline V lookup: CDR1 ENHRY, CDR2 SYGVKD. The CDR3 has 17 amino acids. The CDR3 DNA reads TGTACCATCAGTGAGTCTTACCGCGACAGAGGACAAGAGACCCAGTACTTC. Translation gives CTISESYRDRGQETQYF.

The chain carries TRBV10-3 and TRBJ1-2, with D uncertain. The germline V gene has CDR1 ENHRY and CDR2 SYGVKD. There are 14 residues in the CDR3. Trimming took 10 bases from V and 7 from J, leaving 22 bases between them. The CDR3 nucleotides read TGTGCCACCACGCCGAATGCCCTGGACGTTGGCTACACCTTC. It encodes CATTPNALDVGYTF.

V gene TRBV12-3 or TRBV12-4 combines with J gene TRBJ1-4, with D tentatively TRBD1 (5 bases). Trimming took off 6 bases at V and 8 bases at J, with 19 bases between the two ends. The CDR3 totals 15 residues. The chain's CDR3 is CASSPWGRPSEKLFF. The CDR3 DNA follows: TGTGCCAGCAGCCCCTGGGGCAGACCGAGCGAAAAACTGTTTTTT.

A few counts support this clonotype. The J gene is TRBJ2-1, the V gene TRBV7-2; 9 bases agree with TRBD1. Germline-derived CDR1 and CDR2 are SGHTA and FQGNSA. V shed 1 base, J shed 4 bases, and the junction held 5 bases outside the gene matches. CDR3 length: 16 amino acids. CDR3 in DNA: TGTGCCAGCAGCTTAGGATCACAGGGGGCTTACAATGAGCAGTTCTTC. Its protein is CASSLGSQGAYNEQFF.

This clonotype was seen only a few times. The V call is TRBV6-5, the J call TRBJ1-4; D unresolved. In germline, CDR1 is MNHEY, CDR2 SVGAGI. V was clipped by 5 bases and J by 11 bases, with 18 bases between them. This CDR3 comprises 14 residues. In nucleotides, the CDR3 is TGTGCCAGCAGTACCACATCGAGGCACGGTAAACTGTTTTTT. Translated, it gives CASSTTSRHGKLFF.

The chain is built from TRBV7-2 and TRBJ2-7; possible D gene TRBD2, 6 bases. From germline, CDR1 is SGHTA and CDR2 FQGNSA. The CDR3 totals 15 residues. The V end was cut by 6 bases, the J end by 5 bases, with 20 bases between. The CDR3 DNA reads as TGTGCCAGCAGGGCGCTAGCGAGGGCTTTACACGAGCAGTACTTC. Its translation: CASRALARALHEQYF. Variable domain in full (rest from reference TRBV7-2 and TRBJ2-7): GAGVSQSPSNKVTEKGKDVELRCDPISGHTALYWYRQSLGQGLEFLIYFQGNSAPDKSGLPSDRFSAERTGGSVSTLTIQRTQQEDSAVYLCASRALARALHEQYFGPGTRLTVT.

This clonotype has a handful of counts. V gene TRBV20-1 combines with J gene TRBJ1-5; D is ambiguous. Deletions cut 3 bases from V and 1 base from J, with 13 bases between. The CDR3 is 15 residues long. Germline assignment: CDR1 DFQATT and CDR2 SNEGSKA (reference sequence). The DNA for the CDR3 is TGCAGTGCTAGGGGTACCGGGAGCAGCAATCAGCCCCAGCATTTT. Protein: CSARGTGSSNQPQHF.

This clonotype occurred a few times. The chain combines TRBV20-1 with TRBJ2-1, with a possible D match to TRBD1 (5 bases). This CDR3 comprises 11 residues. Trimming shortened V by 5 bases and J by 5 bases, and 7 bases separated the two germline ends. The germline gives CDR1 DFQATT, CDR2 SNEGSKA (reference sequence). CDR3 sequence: CSAQQDNEQFF. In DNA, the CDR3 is TGCAGTGCTCAACAGGACAATGAGCAGTTCTTC.

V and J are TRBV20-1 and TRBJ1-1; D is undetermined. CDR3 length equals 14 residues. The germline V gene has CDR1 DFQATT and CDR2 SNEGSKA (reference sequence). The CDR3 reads CTAYRKVADPEAFF. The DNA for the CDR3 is TGCACCGCCTACCGCAAGGTGGCAGACCCTGAAGCTTTCTTT.

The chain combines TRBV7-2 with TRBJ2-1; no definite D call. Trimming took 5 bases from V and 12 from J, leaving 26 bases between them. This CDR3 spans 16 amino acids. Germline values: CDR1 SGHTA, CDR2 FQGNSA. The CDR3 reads CASSRSDKQASNGQFF. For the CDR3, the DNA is TGTGCCAGCAGCCGGTCAGATAAGCAGGCCAGCAACGGGCAGTTCTTC.

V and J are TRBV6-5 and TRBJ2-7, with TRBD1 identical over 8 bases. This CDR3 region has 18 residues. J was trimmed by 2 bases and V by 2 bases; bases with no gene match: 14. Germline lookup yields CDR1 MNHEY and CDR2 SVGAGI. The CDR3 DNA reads TGTGCCAGCAGTTACCCGGACAGGGAGCCCTTAATCGCCTACGAGCAGTACTTC. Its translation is CASSYPDREPLIAYEQYF.

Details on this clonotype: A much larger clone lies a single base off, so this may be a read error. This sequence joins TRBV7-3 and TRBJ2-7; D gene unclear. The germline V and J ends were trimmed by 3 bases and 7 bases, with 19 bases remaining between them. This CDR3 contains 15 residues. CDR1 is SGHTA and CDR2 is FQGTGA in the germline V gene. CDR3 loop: CASSFPTNSYNEQYF. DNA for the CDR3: TGTGCCAGCAGCTTCCCAACTAATTCCTACAATGAGCAGTACTTC. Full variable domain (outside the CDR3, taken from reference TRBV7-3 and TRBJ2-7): GAGVSQTPSNKVTEKGKYVELRCDPISGHTALYWYRQSLGQGPEFLIYFQGTGAADDSGLPNDRFFAVRPEGSVSTLKIQRTERGDSAVYLCASSFPTNSYNEQYFGPGTRLTVT.

The CDR3 reads CASTGTGAYSNQPQHF. CDR3 nucleotide sequence: TGTGCCAGCACCGGGACAGGGGCTTATAGCAATCAGCCCCAGCATTTT. The chain employs TRBV6-1 and TRBJ1-5; TRBD1 matches at 10 bases. V shed 7 bases, J shed 0 bases, and the junction held 6 bases outside the gene matches. From germline, CDR1 is MNHNS and CDR2 SASEGT. This CDR3 comprises 16 residues.

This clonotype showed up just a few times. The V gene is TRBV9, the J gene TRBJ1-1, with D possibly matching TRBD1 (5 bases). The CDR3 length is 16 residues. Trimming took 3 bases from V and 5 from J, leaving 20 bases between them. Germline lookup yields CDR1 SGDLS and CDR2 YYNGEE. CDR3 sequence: CASSAFSGTGRTEAFF. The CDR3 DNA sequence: TGTGCCAGCAGCGCCTTTTCCGGGACCGGGAGGACTGAAGCTTTCTTT.

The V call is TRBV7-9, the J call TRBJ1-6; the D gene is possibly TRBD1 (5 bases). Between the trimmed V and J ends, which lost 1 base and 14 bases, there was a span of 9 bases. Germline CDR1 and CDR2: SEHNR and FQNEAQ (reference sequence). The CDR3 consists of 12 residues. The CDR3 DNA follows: TGTGCCAGCAGCTTAGAGGGACTCGCCCTCCACTTT. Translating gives CASSLEGLALHF. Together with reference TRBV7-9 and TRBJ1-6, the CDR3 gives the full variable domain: DTGVSQNPRHKITKRGQNVTFRCDPISEHNRLYWYRQTLGQGPEFLTYFQNEAQLEKSRLLSDRFSAERPKGSFSTLEIQRTEQGDSAMYLCASSLEGLALHFGNGTRLTVT.

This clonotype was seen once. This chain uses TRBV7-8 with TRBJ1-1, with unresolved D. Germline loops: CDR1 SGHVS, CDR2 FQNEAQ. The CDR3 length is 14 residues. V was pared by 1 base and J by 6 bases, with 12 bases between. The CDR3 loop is CASSLEVGGSEAFF. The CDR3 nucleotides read TGTGCCAGCAGCTTAGAGGTGGGCGGCTCTGAAGCTTTCTTT.

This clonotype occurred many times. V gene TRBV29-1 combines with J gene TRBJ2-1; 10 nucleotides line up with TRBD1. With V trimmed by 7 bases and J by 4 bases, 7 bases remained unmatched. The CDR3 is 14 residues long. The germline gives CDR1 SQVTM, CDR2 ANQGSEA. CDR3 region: CSGTGTGAYNEQFF. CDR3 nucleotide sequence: TGCAGCGGCACCGGGACAGGGGCTTACAATGAGCAGTTCTTC.

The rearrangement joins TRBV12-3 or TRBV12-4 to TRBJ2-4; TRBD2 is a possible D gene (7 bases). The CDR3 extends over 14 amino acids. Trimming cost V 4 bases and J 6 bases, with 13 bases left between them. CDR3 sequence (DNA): TGTGCCAGCAGTTCGGGGGGAGGGGGAAACATTCAGTACTTC. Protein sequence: CASSSGGGGNIQYF.

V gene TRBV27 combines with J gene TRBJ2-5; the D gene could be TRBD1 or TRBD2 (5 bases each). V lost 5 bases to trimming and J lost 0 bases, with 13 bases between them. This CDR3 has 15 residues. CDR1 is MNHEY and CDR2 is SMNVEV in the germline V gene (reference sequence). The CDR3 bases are TGTGCCAGCAGTCCCCGGGGCAGATACCAAGAGACCCAGTACTTC. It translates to CASSPRGRYQETQYF.

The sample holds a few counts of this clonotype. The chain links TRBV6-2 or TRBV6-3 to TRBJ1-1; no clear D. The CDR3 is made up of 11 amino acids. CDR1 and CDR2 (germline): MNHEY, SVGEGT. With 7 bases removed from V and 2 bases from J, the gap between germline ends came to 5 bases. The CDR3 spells CASTHNTEAFF. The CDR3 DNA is TGTGCCAGCACCCACAACACTGAAGCTTTCTTT.

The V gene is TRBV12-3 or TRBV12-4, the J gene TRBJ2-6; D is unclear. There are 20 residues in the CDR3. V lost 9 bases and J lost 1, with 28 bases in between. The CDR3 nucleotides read TGTGCCAGGCACCAACAACGTAGTTCCTGGGTTATTTCTGGGGCCAACGTCCTGACTTTC. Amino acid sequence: CARHQQRSSWVISGANVLTF.

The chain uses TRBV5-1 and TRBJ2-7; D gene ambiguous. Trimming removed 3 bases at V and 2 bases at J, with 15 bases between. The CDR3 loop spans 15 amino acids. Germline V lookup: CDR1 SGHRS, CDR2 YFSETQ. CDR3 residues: CASSSQPGPPYEQYF. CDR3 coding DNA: TGCGCCAGCAGCTCCCAGCCGGGCCCGCCCTACGAGCAGTACTTC.